Listed below are T cell receptor beta chains from one sample, sequenced in a study of shared clonotypes between healthy human individuals. The data were produced by immunoSEQ multiplex PCR, yet TCRdb's version contains in-frame clones alone and is incomplete. The sample consists of some 2,100,000 clones, around 95% of them appearing once. Material: naive CD4+ T cells sorted from blood. These receptors all come from a man aged 18 to 30 in good health. Both conserved end residues are part of each CDR3. Fields, in order: J gene, clone size, D gene, V gene, CDR3 protein, CDR3 DNA. D genes are given only for firm matches. Rows may omit the clone size; those that give it use once, few, many or a size class.

TRBJ2-7 | . | . | TRBV29-1 | CSVAPGLHSYEQYF | TGCAGCGTTGCTCCGGGACTGCACTCCTACGAGCAGTACTTC
TRBJ2-7 | . | . | TRBV5-6 | CASSWGRIPTPEEQYF | TGTGCCAGCAGCTGGGGACGGATCCCTACCCCGGAAGAGCAGTACTTC
TRBJ1-6 | . | TRBD1 | TRBV5-6 | CASSTGAGGSPLHF | TGTGCCAGCTCGACAGGGGCAGGAGGATCACCCCTCCACTTT
TRBJ1-4 | . | TRBD1 | TRBV5-6 | CASSRGQFNEKLFF | TGTGCCAGCAGCCGGGGACAGTTTAATGAAAAACTGTTTTTT
TRBJ1-4 | . | . | TRBV9 | CASSRTGKDNEKLFF | TGTGCCAGCAGCCGAACGGGGAAAGACAATGAAAAACTGTTTTTT
TRBJ1-1 | once | TRBD1 | TRBV5-4 | CASSLRTGDTEAFF | TGTGCCAGCAGCTTGCGTACAGGGGACACTGAAGCTTTCTTT
TRBJ1-4 | . | . | TRBV5-1 | CASSLVFGVEKLFF | TGCGCCAGCAGCTTGGTCTTCGGGGTGGAAAAACTGTTTTTT
TRBJ2-1 | . | . | TRBV9 | CASSVAGHYNEQFF | TGTGCCAGCAGCGTAGCGGGACACTACAATGAGCAGTTCTTC
TRBJ2-7 | . | . | TRBV5-4 | CASSPTGGAGHEQYF | TGTGCCAGCAGCCCGACGGGTGGGGCGGGCCACGAGCAGTACTTC
TRBJ2-7 | . | . | TRBV20-1 | CSGIRGDEQYF | TGCAGTGGAATACGGGGCGACGAGCAGTACTTC
TRBJ1-5 | . | . | TRBV2 | CASSEGPRTNQPQHF | TGTGCCAGCAGTGAAGGGCCCAGAACCAATCAGCCCCAGCATTTT
TRBJ1-2 | . | . | TRBV30 | CAWSQEAGTGYTF | TGTGCCTGGAGTCAAGAGGCAGGGACCGGCTACACCTTC
TRBJ2-5 | . | TRBD1 | TRBV5-1 | CASRYTQGVETQYF | TGCGCCAGCAGGTATACCCAGGGGGTTGAGACCCAGTACTTC
TRBJ2-5 | . | . | TRBV10-3 | CAISESPDTQQETQYF | TGTGCCATCAGTGAGTCGCCAGACACGCAACAAGAGACCCAGTACTTC
TRBJ2-3 | . | . | TRBV18 | CASSPLLAQNTDTQYF | TGTGCCAGCTCACCTCTACTAGCCCAGAATACAGATACGCAGTATTTT
TRBJ1-5 | . | . | TRBV10-3 | CAISEGGNSNQPQHF | TGTGCCATCAGTGAGGGGGGGAATAGCAATCAGCCCCAGCATTTT
TRBJ2-5 | . | . | TRBV25-1 | CASKDPGGAQYF | TGTGCCAGCAAGGACCCAGGGGGGGCCCAGTACTTC
TRBJ2-3 | . | . | TRBV7-2 | CASSRQGYADTQYF | TGTGCCAGCAGCCGGCAGGGGTATGCAGATACGCAGTATTTT
TRBJ1-2 | . | . | TRBV7-9 | CASSPGRADVTSYGYTF | TGTGCCAGCAGCCCAGGGAGGGCGGATGTGACTAGCTATGGCTACACCTTC
TRBJ1-1 | . | . | TRBV7-6 | CASSLAHLGTEAFF | TGTGCCAGCAGCTTAGCCCACTTAGGGACTGAAGCTTTCTTT
TRBJ2-5 | . | TRBD2 | TRBV10-3 | CAIRRGAQETQYF | TGTGCCATCAGGCGGGGGGCCCAAGAGACCCAGTACTTC
TRBJ1-5 | . | . | TRBV5-1 | CASSLGKRDSNQPQHF | TGCGCCAGCAGCTTGGGTAAAAGGGATAGCAATCAGCCCCAGCATTTT
TRBJ1-5 | . | TRBD1 | TRBV7-9 | CASSSTGASMGDQPQHF | TGTGCCAGCAGCTCGACAGGGGCCTCAATGGGCGATCAGCCCCAGCATTTT
TRBJ1-6 | . | . | TRBV27 | CASSLSFTGRSPLHF | TGTGCCAGCAGTTTATCGTTTACAGGTCGATCACCCCTCCACTTT
TRBJ2-7 | . | TRBD2 | TRBV6-6 | CASLSGLDYEQYF | TGTGCCAGCCTCTCGGGACTAGATTACGAGCAGTACTTC
TRBJ2-3 | once | TRBD2 | TRBV6-6 | CASSRLAGSTDTQYF | TGTGCCAGCAGCCGACTAGCGGGCAGTACAGATACGCAGTATTTT
TRBJ2-7 | . | TRBD2 | TRBV30 | CAWSAGTSGSGEQYF | TGTGCCTGGAGTGCAGGGACTAGCGGGAGTGGCGAGCAGTACTTC
TRBJ2-5 | . | . | TRBV5-4 | CASSPAGYQETQYF | TGTGCCAGCAGCCCGGCCGGGTACCAAGAGACCCAGTACTTC
TRBJ2-5 | . | . | TRBV4-1 | CASSQMALETQYF | TGCGCCAGCAGCCAAATGGCGTTGGAGACCCAGTACTTC
TRBJ1-2 | once | . | TRBV9 | CASSLGGAWTSDGYTF | TGTGCCAGCAGCCTGGGTGGAGCCTGGACATCGGATGGCTACACCTTC
TRBJ2-7 | . | TRBD2 | TRBV2 | CASSEVTGTSPEQYF | TGTGCCAGCAGTGAAGTCACCGGGACTAGCCCCGAGCAGTACTTC
TRBJ2-7 | . | . | TRBV6-5 | CASSSGQYPYEQYF | TGTGCCAGCAGTTCCGGACAGTACCCCTACGAGCAGTACTTC
TRBJ1-6 | . | . | TRBV30 | CAWSVAPHSPLHF | TGTGCCTGGAGTGTCGCCCCCCATTCACCCCTCCACTTT
TRBJ1-2 | few | . | TRBV29-1 | CSVDKGPNSNGYTF | TGCAGCGTTGATAAGGGGCCGAACTCGAATGGCTACACCTTC
TRBJ1-2 | . | . | TRBV29-1 | CSVEGPGPDYTF | TGCAGCGTTGAAGGGCCAGGGCCTGACTACACCTTC
TRBJ2-2 | . | TRBD2 | TRBV30 | CAWGRGFTELFF | TGTGCCTGGGGGAGGGGTTTTACGGAGCTGTTTTTT
TRBJ1-3 | . | . | TRBV6-1 | CASKQASGNTIYF | TGTGCCAGCAAGCAAGCCTCTGGAAACACCATATATTTT
TRBJ1-6 | . | TRBD1 | TRBV2 | CASSTGGRNSPLHF | TGTGCCAGCAGTACAGGGGGCAGGAATTCACCCCTCCACTTT
TRBJ1-1 | . | . | TRBV10-3 | CAIGVQENTMNTEAFF | TGTGCCATCGGGGTACAGGAGAATACTATGAACACTGAAGCTTTCTTT
TRBJ2-1 | . | TRBD1 | TRBV4-1 | CASSRNPIGRDRRDNEQFF | TGCGCCAGCAGCCGTAATCCCATAGGGCGGGACAGGAGGGACAATGAGCAGTTCTTC
TRBJ1-2 | . | TRBD1 | TRBV7-9 | CASSYSDREFNGYTF | TGTGCCAGCAGCTACTCCGACAGGGAGTTCAATGGCTACACCTTC
TRBJ1-1 | . | . | TRBV5-1 | CASSLNPENTEAFF | TGCGCCAGCAGCTTGAATCCGGAGAACACTGAAGCTTTCTTT
TRBJ1-6 | . | . | TRBV2 | CASSEVKRDSPLHF | TGTGCCAGCAGTGAAGTTAAGAGAGATTCACCCCTCCACTTT
TRBJ1-6 | . | . | TRBV2 | CASSEDVGGGSPLHF | TGTGCCAGCAGTGAAGACGTAGGGGGTGGATCACCCCTCCACTTT
TRBJ2-2 | . | . | TRBV18 | CASSLQGSANTGELFF | TGTGCCAGCTCACTGCAGGGTTCCGCGAACACCGGGGAGCTGTTTTTT
TRBJ2-3 | once | TRBD2 | TRBV5-1 | CASSPGLVDTQYF | TGCGCCAGCAGCCCGGGACTAGTGGATACGCAGTATTTT
TRBJ2-1 | . | . | TRBV11-2 | CASSDSRGGPVMEQFF | TGTGCCAGCAGCGATTCGAGGGGGGGGCCGGTCATGGAGCAGTTCTTC
TRBJ2-7 | . | . | TRBV6-6 | CASKGGTYEQYF | TGTGCCAGCAAAGGGGGAACCTACGAGCAGTACTTC
TRBJ1-5 | . | . | TRBV18 | CASSPVSYSNQPQHF | TGTGCCAGCTCACCAGTGAGTTATAGCAATCAGCCCCAGCATTTT
TRBJ2-3 | . | TRBD2 | TRBV7-2 | CASSSLAGATDTQYF | TGTGCCAGCAGCTCCCTAGCGGGGGCCACAGATACGCAGTATTTT
TRBJ2-5 | . | TRBD2 | TRBV9 | CASSAPPGLAGGPSGTQYF | TGTGCCAGCAGCGCGCCCCCGGGACTAGCGGGGGGCCCCTCGGGGACCCAGTACTTC
TRBJ2-7 | . | TRBD1 | TRBV10-3 | CAISGSGTGAYEQYF | TGTGCCATCAGTGGTTCCGGGACAGGGGCCTACGAGCAGTACTTC
TRBJ2-1 | . | . | TRBV11-2 | CASSRGPASGEQFF | TGTGCCAGCAGCCGAGGGCCGGCCAGTGGTGAGCAGTTCTTC
TRBJ2-1 | . | . | TRBV4-3 | CASSQDRGGVKGYNEQFF | TGCGCCAGCAGCCAAGATCGAGGCGGCGTAAAGGGATACAATGAGCAGTTCTTC
TRBJ2-2 | once | . | TRBV5-6 | CASSKRAGELFF | TGTGCCAGCAGCAAGCGGGCCGGGGAGCTGTTTTTT
TRBJ1-1 | . | . | TRBV9 | CASSPTGKGRAFF | TGTGCCAGCAGCCCCACAGGGAAGGGTCGAGCTTTCTTT
TRBJ2-3 | . | TRBD2 | TRBV9 | CASRGGRATDTQYF | TGTGCCAGCAGAGGCGGGAGGGCCACAGATACGCAGTATTTT
TRBJ1-5 | . | TRBD1 | TRBV7-8 | CASSLAWTGQENQPQHF | TGTGCCAGCAGCTTAGCGTGGACTGGACAGGAGAATCAGCCCCAGCATTTT
TRBJ1-2 | . | TRBD1 | TRBV7-9 | CASSLGDRVPYGYTF | TGTGCCAGCAGCTTAGGAGACAGGGTACCCTATGGCTACACCTTC
TRBJ1-1 | . | TRBD1 | TRBV7-9 | CASSQQGRGLYTEAFF | TGTGCCAGCAGCCAGCAAGGCAGGGGGCTCTACACTGAAGCTTTCTTT